This TCR beta chain derives from a study of beta chain features in type 1 diabetes. Whole-study findings and limits: Among patients with Type 1 diabetes, TCRB CDR3s were moderately but significantly shorter in every one of the four CD4+ subsets. Among type 1 diabetes patients, VDJ junctions had fewer insertions and more deletions.

cDNA synthesis used the whole RNA isolate, giving expressed TCRB sequences. Profiled with immunoSEQ multiplex PCR; TCRdb holds only in-frame clones, not every one. The sample carries roughly 730,000 clones, over 10% recorded once. CDR1 and CDR2 from the germline V gene are GTSNPN and SVGIG (reference sequence). Between the trimmed V and J ends, which lost 6 bases and 4 bases, there was a span of 24 bases. The CDR3 is 16 residues long. The table lists this clone with a few counts. Its antigen is unknown. Sequenced sample: naive CD4+ T cells from blood. The sequence was obtained from a man aged 18-30 years with type 1 diabetes. The V gene is TRBV30, the J gene TRBJ1-2, with D unresolved. CDR3 sequence reads: CACPSLPTGTFYGYTF. The CDR3 coding sequence is TGTGCCTGCCCGTCGCTCCCGACCGGAACCTTCTATGGCTACACCTTC.